The 14 T cell receptor beta chains presented below share a single source sample, sequenced in a study of shared clonotypes between healthy human individuals. Clones were sequenced by immunoSEQ multiplex PCR, and TCRdb holds only the in-frame ones, with some missing. Here the sample spans hundreds of thousands of clones, about three quarters being singletons. Sample: memory CD4+ T cells sorted from blood. Subset given: CD45RA-negative fraction. The receptors here all came from a woman in her thirties in good health.

This clone was observed a handful of times. V usage is TRBV10-3 and J usage is TRBJ1-1; D not resolved. Germline-derived CDR1 and CDR2 are ENHRY and SYGVKD. V lost 3 bases and J lost 4, with 9 bases in between. The CDR3 sequence is 13 residues long. Here the CDR3 reads CAISDQGFTEAFF. The CDR3 DNA sequence: TGTGCCATCAGTGATCAAGGGTTCACTGAAGCTTTCTTT.

This clone was picked up a small number of times. The V and J genes are TRBV5-8 and TRBJ2-2; 10 nucleotides agree with TRBD2. V gave up 3 bases and J gave up 7 bases; unmatched junction bases: 12. The CDR3 has 17 residues. The germline gives CDR1 SGHTS, CDR2 YDEGEE. The CDR3 protein is CASSWATSGRTIGELFF. The CDR3 DNA follows: TGTGCCAGCAGCTGGGCGACTAGCGGGCGCACGATCGGGGAGCTGTTTTTT.

V and J are TRBV6-6 and TRBJ1-1; D gene ambiguous. This CDR3 region has 15 residues. Trimming shortened V by 2 bases and J by 2 bases, and 12 bases separated the two germline ends. Looked up from germline, CDR1 is MNHNY and CDR2 is SVGAGI (reference sequence). The CDR3 DNA sequence: TGTGCCAGCAGTTACGTGGGGATTTCAAACACTGAAGCTTTCTTT. Protein product: CASSYVGISNTEAFF.

J is TRBJ2-5 and V is TRBV9; D call uncertain. Germline V gene data show CDR1 as SGDLS and CDR2 as YYNGEE. The CDR3 spans 14 residues. The V end was cut by 4 bases, the J end by 0 bases, with 10 bases between. As DNA, the CDR3 is TGTGCCAGCAGCTACCGAATCCACCAAGAGACCCAGTACTTC. Its translation: CASSYRIHQETQYF.

The chain has TRBV9 and TRBJ2-7; 14 bases fit TRBD2. Trimming at V came to 0 bases and at J to 6 bases, leaving 5 bases not matched to a gene. The germline gives CDR1 SGDLS, CDR2 YYNGEE. The CDR3 spans 16 residues. CDR3 coding DNA: TGTGCCAGCAGCGTAGGGGGACTAGCGGGAGTAACCGAGCAGTACTTC. Protein sequence: CASSVGGLAGVTEQYF.

The gene calls are TRBV29-1 and TRBJ2-3; 13 nucleotides match TRBD2. V was pared by 6 bases and J by 4 bases, with 4 bases of the junction left unmatched. The CDR3 covers 14 residues. Germline values: CDR1 SQVTM, CDR2 ANQGSEA. The CDR3 sequence: CSVRTSGRPDTQYF. The CDR3 coding sequence is TGCAGCGTGCGGACTAGCGGGAGACCAGATACGCAGTATTTT.

Points on this clone: The same CDR3 is also encoded by other DNA sequences in this sample. The chain employs TRBV10-1 and TRBJ2-1; D is uncertain. The CDR3 runs to 13 residues. Trimming left V 0 bases short and J 9 bases short, with 9 bases between. The germline V gene has CDR1 WNHNN and CDR2 SYGVQD (reference sequence). In nucleotides, the CDR3 is TGCGCCAGCAGTGAGTCGCGAGGCGGTGAGCAGTTCTTC. This encodes CASSESRGGEQFF.

The chain uses TRBV7-9 and TRBJ2-5; 12 bases are a match to TRBD2. V gave up 9 bases and J gave up 3 bases; unmatched junction bases: 2. Per germline, CDR1 SEHNR and CDR2 FQNEAQ (reference sequence). This CDR3 contains 13 residues. The CDR3 nucleotides are TGTGCCAGTCGACTAGCGGGAGAAGAGACCCAGTACTTC. Encoded protein: CASRLAGEETQYF.

CDR3 amino acids: CASLDPNTEAFF. CDR3 bases: TGTGCCAGCCTGGACCCGAACACTGAAGCTTTCTTT. The V gene is TRBV19, the J gene TRBJ1-1; D remains unclear. Germline CDR1 LNHDA, CDR2 SQIVND (reference sequence). There are 12 residues in the CDR3. The V and J ends lost 9 bases and 1 base respectively, with 9 bases between them.

The V gene is TRBV4-2, the J gene TRBJ1-4; 7 positions match TRBD1. The J segment lost 5 bases and the V segment lost 1 base, leaving 7 bases of the junction unmatched. Germline CDR1 and CDR2: LGHNA and YNFKEQ. The CDR3 contains 16 residues. Here the CDR3 DNA reads TGTGCCAGCAGCCAAGGGAGGGGGCAAGGGAATGAAAAACTGTTTTTT. Its protein is CASSQGRGQGNEKLFF.

The chain uses TRBV11-2 and TRBJ2-1; 8 positions agree with TRBD2. J lost 6 bases, V lost 2 bases, and 12 bases had no gene match. The CDR3 is 17 amino acids. Germline CDR1 SGHAT, CDR2 FQNNGV. The CDR3 DNA reads TGTGCCAGCAGCTTAAATAGCGGCGGGAGGTTTTTCAATGAGCAGTTCTTC. Its protein product is CASSLNSGGRFFNEQFF.

The chain employs TRBV27 and TRBJ1-5, with 9 nucleotides matching TRBD1. Unmatched junction bases numbered 6, after V lost 5 bases and J lost 7 bases. In germline, CDR1 is MNHEY, CDR2 SMNVEV (reference sequence). The CDR3 covers 14 residues. The CDR3 sequence: CASSPTGGGQPQHF. The DNA of the CDR3 is TGTGCCAGCAGTCCGACAGGGGGTGGCCAGCCCCAGCATTTT.

This clone was counted a single time. This rearrangement joins TRBV27 to TRBJ2-2, with 10 bases that match TRBD2. The ends lost 2 bases at V and 2 bases at J; junction bases unmatched: 8. CDR3 length: 18 residues. CDR1 is MNHEY and CDR2 is SMNVEV in the germline V gene (reference sequence). The CDR3: CASSLRGWTSGNTGELFF. In DNA form, the CDR3 reads TGTGCCAGCAGTTTACGGGGGTGGACTAGCGGTAACACCGGGGAGCTGTTTTTT.

The V gene is TRBV28, the J gene TRBJ1-4, with 8 bases lining up with TRBD1. Trimming at V came to 2 bases and at J to 4 bases, leaving 3 bases not matched to a gene. Germline V gives CDR1 MDHEN, CDR2 SYDVKM. There are 15 residues in the CDR3. As DNA, the CDR3 is TGTGCCAGCAGTTTACCTACAGGGGGTAATGAAAAACTGTTTTTT. Protein sequence: CASSLPTGGNEKLFF.